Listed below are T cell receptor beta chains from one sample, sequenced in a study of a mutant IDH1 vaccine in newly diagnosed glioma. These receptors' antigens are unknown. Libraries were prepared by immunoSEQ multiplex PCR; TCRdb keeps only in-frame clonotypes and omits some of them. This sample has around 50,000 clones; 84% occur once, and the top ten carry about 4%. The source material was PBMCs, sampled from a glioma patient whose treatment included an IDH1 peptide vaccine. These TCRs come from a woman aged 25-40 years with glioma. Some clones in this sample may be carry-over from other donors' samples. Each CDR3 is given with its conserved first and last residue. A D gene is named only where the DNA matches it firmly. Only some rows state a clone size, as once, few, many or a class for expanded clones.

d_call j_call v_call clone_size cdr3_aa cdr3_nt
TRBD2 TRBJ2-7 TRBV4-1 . CASSQGGVAGPYEQYF TGCGCCAGCAGCCAAGGCGGGGTAGCGGGACCCTACGAGCAGTACTTC
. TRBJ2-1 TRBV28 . CASSLQPGSLNEQFF TGTGCCAGCAGTTTACAGCCAGGGAGCCTCAATGAGCAGTTCTTC
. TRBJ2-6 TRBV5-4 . CASSFQGAGANVLTF TGTGCCAGCAGCTTTCAGGGAGCTGGGGCCAACGTCCTGACTTTC
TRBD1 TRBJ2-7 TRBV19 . CASSTTGTGFYF TGTGCCAGTAGTACAACCGGGACAGGGTTCTACTTC
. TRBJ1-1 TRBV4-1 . CASSQKRGGMNTEAFF TGCGCCAGCAGCCAGAAGAGAGGGGGGATGAACACTGAAGCTTTCTTT
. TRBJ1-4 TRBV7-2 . CASSTDRAEKLFF TGTGCCAGCAGCACAGACAGAGCGGAAAAACTGTTTTTT
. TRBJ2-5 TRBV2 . CASSGTEPQETQYF TGTGCCAGCAGCGGGACGGAACCTCAAGAGACCCAGTACTTC
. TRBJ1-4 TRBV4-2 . CASAQLTQRKEKLFF TGTGCCAGCGCACAATTGACTCAGCGAAAGGAAAAACTGTTTTTT
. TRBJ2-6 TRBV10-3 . CASLQGALGANVLTF TGTGCCAGCCTACAGGGAGCTCTGGGGGCCAACGTCCTGACTTTC
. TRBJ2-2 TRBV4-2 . CASSPSLTGELFF TGTGCCAGCAGCCCCTCATTGACCGGGGAGCTGTTTTTT
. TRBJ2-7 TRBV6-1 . CASSEKGWGYEQYF TGTGCCAGCAGTGAAAAGGGGTGGGGATACGAGCAGTACTTC
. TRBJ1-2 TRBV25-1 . CASSEGGLNYGYTF TGTGCCAGCAGTGAAGGAGGATTGAACTATGGCTACACCTTC
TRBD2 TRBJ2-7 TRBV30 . CAWSGAGGIPHEQYF TGTGCCTGGAGTGGAGCGGGAGGAATTCCCCACGAGCAGTACTTC
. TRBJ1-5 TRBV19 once CASSVDPNQPQHF TGTGCCAGTAGTGTGGACCCTAATCAGCCCCAGCATTTT
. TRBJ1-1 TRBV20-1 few CSAPTVSQAFF TGCAGTGCTCCGACAGTCTCCCAAGCTTTCTTT
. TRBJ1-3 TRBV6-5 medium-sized CASNEGAGNTIYF TGTGCCAGCAACGAAGGGGCAGGAAACACCATATATTTT
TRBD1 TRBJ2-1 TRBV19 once CASTLAAGGELYGNEQFF TGTGCCAGTACCCTCGCGGCAGGGGGTGAACTTTATGGCAATGAGCAGTTCTTC
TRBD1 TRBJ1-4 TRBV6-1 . CASSNRQGKRELFF TGTGCCAGCAGTAACCGACAGGGGAAGAGGGAACTGTTTTTT
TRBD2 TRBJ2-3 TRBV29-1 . CSVERVWRETEGTDTQYF TGCAGCGTTGAACGTGTCTGGCGGGAGACGGAGGGCACAGATACGCAGTATTTT
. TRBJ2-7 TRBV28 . CASSLWGLDPYEQYF TGTGCCAGCAGTTTATGGGGCCTAGACCCTTACGAGCAGTACTTC
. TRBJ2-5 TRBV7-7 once CASSRDLVETQYF TGTGCTAGCAGCCGGGACCTCGTCGAGACCCAGTACTTC
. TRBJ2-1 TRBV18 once CASSPPQTTGNRVQFF TGTGCCAGCTCGCCGCCGCAGACTACAGGGAATCGCGTCCAGTTCTTC
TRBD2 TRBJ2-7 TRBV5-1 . CASSLGVGGAREQYF TGCGCCAGCAGCTTGGGGGTCGGGGGGGCCCGGGAGCAGTACTTC
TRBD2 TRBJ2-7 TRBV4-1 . CASSQGGEGAYEQYF TGCGCCAGCAGCCAGGGTGGGGAGGGCGCCTACGAGCAGTACTTC
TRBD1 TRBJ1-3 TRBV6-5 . CASSQDRAGNTIYF TGTGCCAGCAGCCAGGACAGGGCTGGAAACACCATATATTTT
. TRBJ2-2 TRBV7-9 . CASSNDLASGTGELFF TGTGCCAGCAGCAACGACCTAGCCTCAGGGACCGGGGAGCTGTTTTTT
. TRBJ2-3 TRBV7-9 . CASSYRVTDTQYF TGTGCCAGCAGCTATAGGGTCACAGATACGCAGTATTTT
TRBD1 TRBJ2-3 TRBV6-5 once CASSPGQGRTDTQYF TGTGCCAGCAGTCCCGGACAGGGCCGCACAGATACGCAGTATTTT
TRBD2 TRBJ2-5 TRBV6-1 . CASSESGRTQETQYF TGTGCCAGCAGTGAAAGCGGGAGGACGCAAGAGACCCAGTACTTC
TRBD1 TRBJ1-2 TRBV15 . CATHGQGPRNYGYTF TGTGCCACCCACGGACAGGGGCCTCGGAACTATGGCTACACCTTC
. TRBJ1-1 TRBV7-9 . CASSPPQGRNTEAFF TGTGCCAGCAGCCCCCCCCAGGGGCGGAACACTGAAGCTTTCTTT
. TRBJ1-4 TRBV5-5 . CASSLISTGRTNEKLFF TGTGCCAGCAGCTTGATCAGCACAGGGAGGACTAATGAAAAACTGTTTTTT
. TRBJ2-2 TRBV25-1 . CASSSGTLNTGELFF TGTGCCAGCAGTTCCGGGACCCTAAACACCGGGGAGCTGTTTTTT
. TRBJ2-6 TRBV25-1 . CASLPSGANVLTF TGTGCCAGCCTTCCGTCTGGGGCCAACGTCCTGACTTTC
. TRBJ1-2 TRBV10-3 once CAISETATPYGYTF TGTGCCATCAGTGAGACCGCCACCCCATATGGCTACACCTTC
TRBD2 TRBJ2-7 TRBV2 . CASCRGLAGEPYEQYF TGTGCCAGCTGTAGGGGGCTAGCGGGAGAACCCTACGAGCAGTACTTC
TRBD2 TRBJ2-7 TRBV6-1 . CASSERREGPVEQYF TGTGCCAGCAGTGAACGGAGGGAGGGCCCCGTCGAGCAGTACTTC
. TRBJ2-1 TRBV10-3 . CAISESKFERRPLRDNEQFF TGTGCCATCAGTGAGTCGAAATTCGAGCGGAGGCCCCTCCGGGACAATGAGCAGTTCTTC
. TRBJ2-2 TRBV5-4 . CASSLAGAGGTGELFF TGTGCCAGCAGCTTGGCAGGGGCCGGTGGAACCGGGGAGCTGTTTTTT